This entry concerns a single T cell receptor (beta chain). Its antigen is still unknown. This sample was taken from a study of beta chain features in type 1 diabetes. Sequencing targeted expressed TCRB transcripts, as all isolated RNA had been reverse transcribed. This table comes from immunoSEQ multiplex PCR, and its TCRdb copy is limited to in-frame clones, with some not included. The sample consists of tens of thousands of clones, approximately 52% of them appearing once. The study's findings and limits: Shorter TCRB CDR3s, moderately but significantly so, marked every one of the four CD4+ subsets in Type 1 diabetes patients. In comparison with healthy donors, patients had naive, central memory and Treg TCRB repertoires that appeared more similar.

Trimming cost V 0 bases and J 5 bases; bases outside gene matches: 3. The V gene's germline CDR1 is ENHRY and CDR2 SYGVKD. The CDR3 is 14 residues long. This rearrangement joins TRBV10-3 to TRBJ2-5, with 7 bases lining up with TRBD1. The sequencing sample was made of Tregs from blood. The TCR was taken from a woman between 40 and 55 years old with type 1 diabetes. The CDR3 protein is CAISESTGYETQYF. The CDR3 coding sequence is TGTGCCATCAGTGAGTCGACAGGGTACGAGACCCAGTACTTC.